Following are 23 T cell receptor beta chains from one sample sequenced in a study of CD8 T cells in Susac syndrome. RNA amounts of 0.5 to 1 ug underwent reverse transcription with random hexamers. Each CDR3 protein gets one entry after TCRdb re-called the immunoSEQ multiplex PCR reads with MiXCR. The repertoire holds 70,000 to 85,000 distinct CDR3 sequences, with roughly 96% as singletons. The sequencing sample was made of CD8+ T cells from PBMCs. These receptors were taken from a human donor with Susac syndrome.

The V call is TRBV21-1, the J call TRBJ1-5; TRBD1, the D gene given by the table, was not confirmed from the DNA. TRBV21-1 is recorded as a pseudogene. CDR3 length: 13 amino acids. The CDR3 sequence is CARGKTGPQPQHF. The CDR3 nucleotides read TGTGCCAGAGGGAAGACAGGCCCGCAGCCCCAGCATTTT.

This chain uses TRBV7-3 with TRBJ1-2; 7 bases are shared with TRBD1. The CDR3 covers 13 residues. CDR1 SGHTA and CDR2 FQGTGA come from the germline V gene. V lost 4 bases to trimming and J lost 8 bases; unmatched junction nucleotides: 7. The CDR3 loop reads CASSYKGATGYTF. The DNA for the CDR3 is TGTGCCAGCAGCTACAAGGGGGCGACCGGCTACACCTTC.

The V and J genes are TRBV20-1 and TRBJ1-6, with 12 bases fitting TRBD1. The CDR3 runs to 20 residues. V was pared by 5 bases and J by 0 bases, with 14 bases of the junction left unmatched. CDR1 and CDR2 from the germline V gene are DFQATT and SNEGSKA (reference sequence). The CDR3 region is CSAYPGGGQGAGSYNSPLHF. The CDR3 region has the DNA TGCAGTGCTTACCCCGGCGGGGGACAGGGGGCCGGCTCCTATAATTCACCCCTCCACTTT.

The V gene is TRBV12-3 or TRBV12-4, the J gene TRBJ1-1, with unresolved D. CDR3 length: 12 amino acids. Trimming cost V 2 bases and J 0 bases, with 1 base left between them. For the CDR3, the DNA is TGTGCCAGCAGTTTAATGAACACTGAAGCTTTCTTT. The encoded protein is CASSLMNTEAFF.

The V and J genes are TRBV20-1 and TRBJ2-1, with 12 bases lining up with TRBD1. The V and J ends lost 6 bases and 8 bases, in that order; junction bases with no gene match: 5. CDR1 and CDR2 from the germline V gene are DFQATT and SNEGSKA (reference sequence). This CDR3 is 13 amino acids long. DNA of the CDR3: TGCAGTGCCCCGGGACAGGGGGCTTATGAGCAGTTCTTC. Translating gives CSAPGQGAYEQFF.

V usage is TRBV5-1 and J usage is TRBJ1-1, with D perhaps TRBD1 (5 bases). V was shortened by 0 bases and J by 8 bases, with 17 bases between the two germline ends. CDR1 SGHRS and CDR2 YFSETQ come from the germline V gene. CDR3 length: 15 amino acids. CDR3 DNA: TGCGCCAGCAGCTTGGCCGGGTCACAACGGGGCGAAGCTTTCTTT. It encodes CASSLAGSQRGEAFF. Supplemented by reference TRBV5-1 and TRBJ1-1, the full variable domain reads KAGVTQTPRYLIKTRGQQVTLSCSPISGHRSVSWYQQTPGQGLQFLFEYFSETQRNKGNFPGRFSGRQFSNSRSEMNVSTLELGDSALYLCASSLAGSQRGEAFFGQGTRLTVV.

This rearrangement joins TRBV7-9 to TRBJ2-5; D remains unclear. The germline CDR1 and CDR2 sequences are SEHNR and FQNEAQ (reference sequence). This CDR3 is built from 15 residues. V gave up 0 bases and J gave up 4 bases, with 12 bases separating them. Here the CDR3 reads CASSLATWRLETQYF. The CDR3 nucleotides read TGTGCCAGCAGCTTAGCCACCTGGCGGTTAGAGACCCAGTACTTC.

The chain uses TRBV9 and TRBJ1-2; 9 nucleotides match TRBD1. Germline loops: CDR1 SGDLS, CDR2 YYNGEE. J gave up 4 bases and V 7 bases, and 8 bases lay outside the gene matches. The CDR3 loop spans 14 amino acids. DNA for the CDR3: TGTGCCAGCGGGAAAACAGGGGGCGCCTATGGCTACACCTTC. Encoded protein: CASGKTGGAYGYTF.

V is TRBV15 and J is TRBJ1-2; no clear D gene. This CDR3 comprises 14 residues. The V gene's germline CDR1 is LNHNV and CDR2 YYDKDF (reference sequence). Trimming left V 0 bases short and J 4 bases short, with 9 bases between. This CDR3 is CATSRDLSSYGYTF. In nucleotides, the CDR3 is TGTGCCACCAGCAGAGACCTCTCCTCCTATGGCTACACCTTC. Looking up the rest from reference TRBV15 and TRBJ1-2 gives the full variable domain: DAMVIQNPRYQVTQFGKPVTLSCSQTLNHNVMYWYQQKSSQAPKLLFHYYDKDFNNEADTPDNFQSRRPNTSFCFLDIRSPGLGDTAMYLCATSRDLSSYGYTFGSGTRLTVV.

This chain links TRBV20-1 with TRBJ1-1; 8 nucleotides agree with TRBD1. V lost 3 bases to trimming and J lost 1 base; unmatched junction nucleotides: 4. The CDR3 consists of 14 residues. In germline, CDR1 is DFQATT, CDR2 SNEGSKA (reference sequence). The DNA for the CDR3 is TGCAGTGCTAGGGACAGGGTGGAGAACACTGAAGCTTTCTTT. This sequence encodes CSARDRVENTEAFF.

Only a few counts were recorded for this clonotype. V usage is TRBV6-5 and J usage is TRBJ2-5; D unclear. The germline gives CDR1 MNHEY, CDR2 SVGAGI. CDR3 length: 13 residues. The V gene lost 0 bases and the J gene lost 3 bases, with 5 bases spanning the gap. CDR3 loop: CASSYSSEETQYF. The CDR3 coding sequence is TGTGCCAGCAGTTACTCGAGCGAAGAGACCCAGTACTTC.

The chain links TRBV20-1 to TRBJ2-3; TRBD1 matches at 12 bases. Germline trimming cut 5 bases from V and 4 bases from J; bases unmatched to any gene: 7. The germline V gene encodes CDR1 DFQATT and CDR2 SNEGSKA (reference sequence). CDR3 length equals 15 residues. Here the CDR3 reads CSADRDRGRADTQYF. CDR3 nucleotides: TGCAGTGCTGACCGGGACAGGGGGCGCGCAGATACGCAGTATTTT.

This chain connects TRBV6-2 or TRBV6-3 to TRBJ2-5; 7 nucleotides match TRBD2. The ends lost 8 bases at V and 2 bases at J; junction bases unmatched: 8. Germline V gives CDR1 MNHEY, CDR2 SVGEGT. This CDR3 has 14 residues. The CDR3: CASARDYQQETQYF. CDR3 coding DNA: TGTGCCAGCGCAAGGGACTACCAACAAGAGACCCAGTACTTC.

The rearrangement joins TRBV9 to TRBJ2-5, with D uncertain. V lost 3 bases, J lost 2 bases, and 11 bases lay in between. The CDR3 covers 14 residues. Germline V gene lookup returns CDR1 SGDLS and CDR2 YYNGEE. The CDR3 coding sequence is TGTGCCAGCAGCGGATGGGCGGTGCAAGAGACCCAGTACTTC. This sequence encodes CASSGWAVQETQYF.

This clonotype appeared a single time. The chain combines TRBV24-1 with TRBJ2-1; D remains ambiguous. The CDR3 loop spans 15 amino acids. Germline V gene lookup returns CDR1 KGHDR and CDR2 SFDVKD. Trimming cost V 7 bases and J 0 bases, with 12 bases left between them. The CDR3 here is CATRGPPSSYNEQFF. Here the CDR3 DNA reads TGTGCCACCAGGGGCCCGCCAAGCTCCTACAATGAGCAGTTCTTC.

The DNA of the CDR3 is TGTGCCAGCAGTGAAGCGCTTCGGGAAGAGACCCAGTACTTC. Protein sequence: CASSEALREETQYF. V is TRBV2 and J is TRBJ2-5; D is undetermined. The CDR3 totals 14 residues. Germline V gives CDR1 SNHLY, CDR2 FYNNEI. The germline V and J ends were trimmed by 0 bases and 3 bases, with 8 bases remaining between them.

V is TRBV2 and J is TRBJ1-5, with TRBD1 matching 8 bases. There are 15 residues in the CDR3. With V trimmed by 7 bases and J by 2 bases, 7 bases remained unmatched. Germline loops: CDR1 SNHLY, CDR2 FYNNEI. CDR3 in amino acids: CASIDTDRGNQPQHF. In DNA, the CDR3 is TGTGCCAGCATCGACACGGACAGGGGCAATCAGCCCCAGCATTTT. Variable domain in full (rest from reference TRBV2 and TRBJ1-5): EPEVTQTPSHQVTQMGQEVILRCVPISNHLYFYWYRQILGQKVEFLVSFYNNEISEKSEIFDDQFSVERPDGSNFTLKIRSTKLEDSAMYFCASIDTDRGNQPQHFGDGTRLSIL.

CDR3 loop: CASSQDRGLYNEQFF. The CDR3 bases are TGCGCCAGCAGCCAAGATAGGGGGCTCTACAATGAGCAGTTCTTC. The chain carries TRBV4-3 and TRBJ2-1; TRBD1 aligns across 7 bases. Trimming at V came to 0 bases and at J to 3 bases, leaving 2 bases not matched to a gene. The germline V gene has CDR1 LGHNA and CDR2 YSLEER. CDR3 length: 15 amino acids.

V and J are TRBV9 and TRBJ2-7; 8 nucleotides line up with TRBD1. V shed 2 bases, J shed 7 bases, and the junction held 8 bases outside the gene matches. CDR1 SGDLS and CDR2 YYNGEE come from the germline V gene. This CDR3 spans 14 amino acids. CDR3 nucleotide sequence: TGTGCCAGCAGCGTGTCGCAGGGGGCTGAGGAGCAGTACTTC. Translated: CASSVSQGAEEQYF.

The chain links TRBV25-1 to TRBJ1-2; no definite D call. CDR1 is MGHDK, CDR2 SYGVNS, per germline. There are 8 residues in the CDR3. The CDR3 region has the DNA TGTGCGGCGGGGAGCTACACCTTC. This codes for CAAGSYTF.

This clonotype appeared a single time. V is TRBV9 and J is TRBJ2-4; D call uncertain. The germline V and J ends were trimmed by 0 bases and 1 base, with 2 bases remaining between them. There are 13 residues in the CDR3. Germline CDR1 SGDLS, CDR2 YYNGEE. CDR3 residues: CASSVGAKNIQYF. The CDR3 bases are TGTGCCAGCAGCGTAGGCGCCAAAAACATTCAGTACTTC.

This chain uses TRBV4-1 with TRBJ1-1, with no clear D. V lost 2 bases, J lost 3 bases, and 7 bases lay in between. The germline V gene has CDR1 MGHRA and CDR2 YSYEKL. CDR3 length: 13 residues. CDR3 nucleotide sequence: TGCGCCAGCAGCCAATCGGGATACACTGAAGCTTTCTTT. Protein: CASSQSGYTEAFF.

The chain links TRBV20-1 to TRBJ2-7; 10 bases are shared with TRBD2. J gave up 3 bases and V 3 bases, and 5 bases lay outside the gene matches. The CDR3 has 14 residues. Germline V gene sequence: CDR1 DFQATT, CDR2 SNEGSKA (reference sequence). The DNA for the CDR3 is TGCAGTGCTAGTACTAGCGGGGCCTTCTACGAGCAGTACGTC. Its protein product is CSASTSGAFYEQYV.